Many counts were recorded for the clone carrying this TCR beta chain. Antigen: not known. PBMCs were collected from an approximately 9 ml volume of fresh peripheral blood. TCR beta CDR3 region amplification was performed from RNA transcripts. HTBI primers were employed in a first-round RT-PCR of the TCR CDR3. TCRdb called the multiplex PCR reads again in MiXCR, with one record for every CDR3 protein. The sample shows about half a million distinct CDR3 sequences, about 20% of them seen only once. These data belong to a study of T cells in Graves' hyperthyroidism and ophthalmopathy. Study information: Specimen type is peripheral blood, collected at initial diagnosis prior to any treatment.

Trimming cost V 5 bases and J 1 base; bases outside gene matches: 5. There are 15 residues in the CDR3. Germline assignment: CDR1 MNHNS and CDR2 SASEGT. Study-wide results and caveats: Before onset, by a median of approximately 5.9 months, the model predicted ophthalmopathy.

The V gene is TRBV6-1, the J gene TRBJ2-7; TRBD2 agrees at 10 bases. This TCR was sampled from an older woman with Graves' ophthalmopathy. Sequenced sample: blood. The CDR3 region has the DNA TGTGCCAGCAGTTATAGCGGGAGGAAATCCTACGAGCAGTACTTC. Its protein product is CASSYSGRKSYEQYF.